The 25 T cell receptor beta chains presented below share a single source sample, sequenced in a study of blood T cell repertoires in COVID-19. Here immunoSEQ multiplex PCR was the method, and the copy in TCRdb shows in-frame clones only, minus some. The sample records fewer than 300,000 clones, roughly 80% being singletons. Sequenced input: PBMCs or T cells enriched from blood (not recorded which). Receptors were obtained from a man between 40 and 49 years old who had been exposed to COVID-19.

This clone was observed at least ten times. This chain joins TRBV27 and TRBJ1-4; D perhaps matches TRBD1 (5 bases). The CDR3 totals 13 residues. Trimming removed 7 bases at V and 2 bases at J, with 8 bases between. From germline, CDR1 is MNHEY and CDR2 SMNVEV (reference sequence). In nucleotides, the CDR3 is TGTGCCAGCAAGGCAGGGACTAATGAAAAACTGTTTTTT. Translating gives CASKAGTNEKLFF.

The genes are TRBV7-9 and TRBJ2-5; 7 bases are a match to TRBD1. Germline CDR1 SEHNR, CDR2 FQNEAQ (reference sequence). This CDR3 has 14 residues. V dropped 5 bases and J dropped 4; count of bases not matched to a gene: 7. The CDR3 coding sequence is TGTGCCAGCAGCCTAACAGGGGCGGGAGAGACCCAGTACTTC. Protein: CASSLTGAGETQYF.

The genes are TRBV27 and TRBJ2-2; no clear D gene. The CDR3 is 13 residues long. Trimming removed 5 bases at V and 2 bases at J, with 6 bases between. Germline CDR1 and CDR2: MNHEY and SMNVEV (reference sequence). CDR3 in amino acids: CASSRLNTGELFF. The DNA of the CDR3 is TGTGCCAGCAGTCGTCTCAACACCGGGGAGCTGTTTTTT.

Here the CDR3 reads CASSPTPGVIEQYF. CDR3 nucleotides: TGTGCCAGCAGCCCAACTCCCGGAGTCATCGAGCAGTACTTC. J is TRBJ2-7 and V is TRBV5-6; D is unclear. CDR1 and CDR2 from the germline V gene are SGHDT and YYEEEE. Trimming removed 4 bases from V and 6 bases from J, with 17 bases in between. The CDR3 totals 14 residues. Full variable domain (remainder filled in from reference TRBV5-6 and TRBJ2-7): DAGVTQSPTHLIKTRGQQVTLRCSPKSGHDTVSWYQQALGQGPQFIFQYYEEEERQRGNFPDRFSGHQFPNYSSELNVNALLLGDSALYLCASSPTPGVIEQYFGPGTRLTVT.

V usage is TRBV6-5 and J usage is TRBJ2-2; 7 bases align to TRBD2. From germline, CDR1 is MNHEY and CDR2 SVGAGI. Unmatched junction bases numbered 5, after V lost 8 bases and J lost 2 bases. CDR3 length: 14 amino acids. CDR3 bases: TGTGCCAGCTTCCGGGACTACAACACCGGGGAGCTGTTTTTT. It encodes CASFRDYNTGELFF.

The CDR3 here is CASSYRRGTYEQYF. DNA of the CDR3: TGTGCCAGCAGCTACCGTCGGGGTACCTACGAGCAGTACTTC. The J gene is TRBJ2-7, the V gene TRBV7-8, with a weak D call TRBD2 (5 bases). Per germline, CDR1 SGHVS and CDR2 FQNEAQ. The CDR3 loop spans 14 amino acids. V was trimmed by 4 bases and J by 2 bases, leaving 12 bases between them.

The rearrangement uses TRBV11-3 and TRBJ2-2; TRBD1 aligns across 8 bases. V shed 5 bases, J shed 5 bases, and the junction held 10 bases outside the gene matches. CDR1 is SGHNT and CDR2 is YENEEA in the germline V gene. This CDR3 has 16 amino acids. The CDR3, as DNA: TGTGCCAGCAGCGCGGCCCAGGGGGCGGGAACCGGGGAGCTGTTTTTT. Translating it yields CASSAAQGAGTGELFF.

The chain has TRBV29-1 and TRBJ2-7; 7 nucleotides agree with TRBD2. The CDR3 has 13 residues. V was clipped by 4 bases and J by 2 bases; unmatched bases: 5. The germline V gene encodes CDR1 SQVTM and CDR2 ANQGSEA. The CDR3 region is CSVVAGATYEQYF. In nucleotides, the CDR3 is TGCAGCGTTGTTGCGGGAGCCACCTACGAGCAGTACTTC.

This sequence joins TRBV5-5 and TRBJ2-2; D ambiguous. Germline CDR1 is SGHKS and CDR2 is YYEKEE (reference sequence). Trimming cost V 0 bases and J 8 bases, with 8 bases left between them. The length of the CDR3 is 13 residues. CDR3 sequence reads: CASSLVEEGELFF. The DNA of the CDR3 is TGTGCCAGCAGCTTGGTTGAGGAGGGGGAGCTGTTTTTT.

The chain carries TRBV7-9 and TRBJ2-2; 11 bases match TRBD2. Germline lookup yields CDR1 SEHNR and CDR2 FQNEAQ (reference sequence). With V trimmed by 5 bases and J by 3 bases, 11 bases remained unmatched. The CDR3 extends over 18 amino acids. The CDR3 nucleotides are TGTGCCAGCAGCACCCGACTAGCGGGAAAGATCGACACCGGGGAGCTGTTTTTT. As protein: CASSTRLAGKIDTGELFF. Together with reference TRBV7-9 and TRBJ2-2, the CDR3 gives the full variable domain: DTGVSQNPRHKITKRGQNVTFRCDPISEHNRLYWYRQTLGQGPEFLTYFQNEAQLEKSRLLSDRFSAERPKGSFSTLEIQRTEQGDSAMYLCASSTRLAGKIDTGELFFGEGSRLTVL.

This clone has just one count. The chain carries TRBV2 and TRBJ1-4; 8 positions match TRBD1. V shed 6 bases and J 5 bases; nucleotides not matched to a gene: 5. The CDR3 runs 14 residues. Germline V gene data show CDR1 as SNHLY and CDR2 as FYNNEI. The CDR3 bases are TGTGCCAGCAGACAACAGGGGGGGAATGAAAAACTGTTTTTT. Its translation: CASRQQGGNEKLFF.

The chain has TRBV7-6 and TRBJ2-2; 7 bases agree with TRBD2. Germline assignment: CDR1 SGHVS and CDR2 FNYEAQ. CDR3 length: 15 amino acids. The trim removed 3 bases at V and 6 bases at J, leaving 7 bases unmatched. The CDR3 reads CASSFRTSGAGELFF. In DNA form, the CDR3 reads TGTGCCAGCAGCTTCCGGACTAGTGGCGCCGGGGAGCTGTTTTTT.

This clone appeared once. The chain carries TRBV6-4 and TRBJ1-4; D is undetermined. V was pared by 4 bases and J by 8 bases, with 17 bases between. Germline lookup yields CDR1 MRHNA and CDR2 SNTAGT. The CDR3 length is 15 residues. The CDR3 DNA sequence: TGTGCCAGCAGTGGGATTCCAAGAGGAGGCGAAAAACTGTTTTTT. Translation: CASSGIPRGGEKLFF.

This sequence joins TRBV2 and TRBJ2-7; D ambiguous. The germline V and J ends were trimmed by 5 bases and 3 bases, with 8 bases remaining between them. From germline, CDR1 is SNHLY and CDR2 FYNNEI. There are 12 residues in the CDR3. CDR3 protein: CASSYTDYEQYF. The CDR3 DNA reads TGTGCCAGCAGTTACACAGACTACGAGCAGTACTTC.

J is TRBJ1-5 and V is TRBV27, with a tentative D call TRBD1 (5 bases). V lost 3 bases and J 0 bases, leaving 12 bases between the germline ends. CDR1 and CDR2 from the germline V gene are MNHEY and SMNVEV (reference sequence). The CDR3 contains 16 residues. The CDR3 here is CASSFQKTDSNQPQHF. CDR3 nucleotide sequence: TGTGCCAGCAGTTTCCAAAAGACAGATAGCAATCAGCCCCAGCATTTT.

This clone turned up a few times. The gene calls are TRBV15 and TRBJ1-5; the match to TRBD1 covers 7 bases. The CDR3 is made up of 15 amino acids. The V and J ends lost 0 bases and 5 bases, in that order; junction bases with no gene match: 4. The germline gives CDR1 LNHNV, CDR2 YYDKDF (reference sequence). The CDR3: CATSRDSGGYQPQHF. The CDR3 DNA reads TGTGCCACCAGCAGAGATTCAGGGGGGTATCAGCCCCAGCATTTT.

V is TRBV5-1 and J is TRBJ2-7; 8 bases agree with TRBD2. CDR1 is SGHRS and CDR2 is YFSETQ in the germline V gene. The CDR3 is made up of 16 amino acids. The J segment lost 2 bases and the V segment lost 0 bases, leaving 7 bases of the junction unmatched. CDR3 region: CASSLAAGGGTYEQYF. The CDR3 DNA is TGCGCCAGCAGCTTGGCGGCGGGAGGAGGAACCTACGAGCAGTACTTC.

The chain is built from TRBV10-1 and TRBJ2-1; D might be TRBD2 (5 bases). V lost 0 bases and J 0 bases, leaving 18 bases between the germline ends. The CDR3 spans 19 residues. CDR1 and CDR2 from the germline V gene are WNHNN and SYGVQD (reference sequence). CDR3 sequence reads: CASSESGFRGHSSYNEQFF. Here the CDR3 DNA reads TGCGCCAGCAGTGAGTCGGGGTTTCGGGGTCACAGCTCCTACAATGAGCAGTTCTTC.

The rearrangement uses TRBV5-1 and TRBJ2-1; D not resolved. V was cut by 5 bases and J by 0 bases, with 15 bases left in between. Germline V gene sequence: CDR1 SGHRS, CDR2 YFSETQ. This CDR3 has 16 amino acids. CDR3 in DNA: TGCGCCAGCAGTCTAGTGGCCGGTAGCTCCTACAATGAGCAGTTCTTC. It encodes CASSLVAGSSYNEQFF.

This chain joins TRBV5-1 and TRBJ2-2; 9 nucleotides agree with TRBD2. Trimming cost V 1 base and J 4 bases; bases outside gene matches: 8. Germline-derived CDR1 and CDR2 are SGHRS and YFSETQ. The CDR3 extends over 17 amino acids. The CDR3 region is CASSLTSAGGGTGELFF. DNA for the CDR3: TGCGCCAGCAGCTTGACCTCAGCGGGAGGCGGCACCGGGGAGCTGTTTTTT.

The J gene is TRBJ1-6, the V gene TRBV6-5, with D perhaps matching TRBD1 (5 bases). The CDR3 length is 13 residues. CDR1 MNHEY and CDR2 SVGAGI come from the germline V gene. The germline V and J ends were trimmed by 6 bases and 14 bases, with 17 bases remaining between them. CDR3 DNA sequence: TGTGCCAGCAGGAGGATAACCAGGGTTGCCCTCCACTTT. Amino acid sequence: CASRRITRVALHF.

The J gene is TRBJ2-1, the V gene TRBV18; D is uncertain. Germline V gene sequence: CDR1 KGHSH, CDR2 LQKENI. The CDR3 runs 13 residues. Trimming shortened V by 0 bases and J by 10 bases, and 10 bases separated the two germline ends. CDR3 coding DNA: TGTGCCAGCTCACCACCGATAGGAGAAGAGCAGTTCTTC. It is translated as CASSPPIGEEQFF. The full variable domain, with the rest looked up from reference TRBV18 and TRBJ2-1, is NAGVMQNPRHLVRRRGQEARLRCSPMKGHSHVYWYRQLPEEGLKFMVYLQKENIIDESGMPKERFSAEFPKEGPSILRIQQVVRGDSAAYFCASSPPIGEEQFFGPGTRLTVL.

The chain combines TRBV30 with TRBJ2-1; 7 nucleotides agree with TRBD1. This CDR3 spans 13 amino acids. The J segment lost 5 bases and the V segment lost 5 bases, leaving 6 bases of the junction unmatched. Per germline, CDR1 GTSNPN and CDR2 SVGIG (reference sequence). The DNA for the CDR3 is TGTGCCTGGGGCCGGGACAGCGACAATGAGCAGTTCTTC. Protein: CAWGRDSDNEQFF.

The chain couples TRBV5-4 to TRBJ2-3; TRBD2 aligns across 7 bases. Trimming took 0 bases from V and 1 from J; bases not matched to a gene: 2. The germline CDR1 and CDR2 sequences are SGHNT and YYREEE (reference sequence). The CDR3 loop spans 15 amino acids. The CDR3 reads CASSLGLAGTDTQYF. The CDR3 coding sequence is TGTGCCAGCAGCTTGGGCCTAGCGGGCACAGATACGCAGTATTTT.

This rearrangement joins TRBV5-1 to TRBJ2-7; D is uncertain. CDR3 length equals 12 residues. Germline CDR1 SGHRS, CDR2 YFSETQ. Trimming stripped 5 bases from V and 3 bases from J, with 9 bases between. CDR3 protein: CASSGGYYEQYF. CDR3 nucleotides: TGCGCCAGCAGTGGCGGTTACTACGAGCAGTACTTC.